The 18 T cell receptor beta chains reported below all come from one sample, sequenced in a study of Ad26.COV2.S vaccination and SARS-CoV-2 variants. TCRdb's table, derived via immunoSEQ multiplex PCR, lists solely in-frame clones and lacks some. The data contain under 150,000 clones, just over 85% of them singletons. Source: peripheral blood, taken after recovery from COVID-19. These receptors all stem from a human donor who had recovered from COVID-19.

The rearrangement joins TRBV6-5 to TRBJ1-5; D possibly corresponds to TRBD1 (6 bases). The CDR3 has 15 residues. V shed 5 bases and J shed 1 base, with 12 bases lying between them. Germline values: CDR1 MNHEY, CDR2 SVGAGI. The CDR3 spells CASSTRGASNQPQHF. The CDR3 nucleotides read TGTGCCAGCAGTACCCGGGGGGCAAGCAATCAGCCCCAGCATTTT.

The CDR3 DNA is TGCGCCAGCAGCCAAGATTACAGGGCCTACGAGCAGTACTTC. Residues: CASSQDYRAYEQYF. V gene TRBV4-3 combines with J gene TRBJ2-7; weak D call: TRBD1 (6 bases). V was trimmed by 0 bases and J by 2 bases, leaving 8 bases between them. Germline loops: CDR1 LGHNA, CDR2 YSLEER. The CDR3 extends over 14 amino acids.

This clone was counted ten times or more. The chain uses TRBV4-1 and TRBJ1-2; weak D call: TRBD1 (5 bases). Germline assignment: CDR1 MGHRA and CDR2 YSYEKL. V gave up 1 base and J gave up 8 bases, with 14 bases separating them. This CDR3 is built from 14 residues. The CDR3 here is CASSQAVQEVGYTF. The CDR3 coding sequence is TGCGCCAGCAGCCAAGCAGTACAGGAGGTAGGCTACACCTTC.

This clone was detected a few times. This chain connects TRBV19 to TRBJ1-5, with 7 positions matching TRBD1. Germline-derived CDR1 and CDR2 are LNHDA and SQIVND (reference sequence). V was pared by 3 bases and J by 9 bases, with 14 bases of the junction left unmatched. CDR3 length: 16 amino acids. CDR3 loop: CASSINHGTAFMPQHF. CDR3 nucleotide sequence: TGTGCCAGTAGTATTAATCATGGGACAGCCTTCATGCCCCAGCATTTT.

The V call is TRBV18, the J call TRBJ2-1; 10 bases line up with TRBD2. In germline, CDR1 is KGHSH, CDR2 LQKENI. J was trimmed by 2 bases and V by 3 bases; bases with no gene match: 7. CDR3 size: 17 residues. The CDR3 sequence is CASSPPSGGLTYNEQFF. CDR3 DNA sequence: TGTGCCAGCTCACCCCCTAGCGGGGGCCTGACCTACAATGAGCAGTTCTTC.

The chain has TRBV5-1 and TRBJ2-7, with 9 bases that match TRBD1. This CDR3 comprises 16 residues. Trimming removed 0 bases from V and 1 base from J; junction bases left unmatched: 5. CDR1 is SGHRS, CDR2 YFSETQ, per germline. For the CDR3, the DNA is TGCGCCAGCAGCTTGGAAGGACAGGGGATTTCCTACGAGCAGTACTTC. It specifies CASSLEGQGISYEQYF.

This rearrangement joins TRBV19 to TRBJ2-2; TRBD1 or TRBD2 may be the D gene (5 bases each). V shed 2 bases and J shed 5 bases, with 15 bases lying between them. The V gene's germline CDR1 is LNHDA and CDR2 SQIVND (reference sequence). This CDR3 spans 16 amino acids. CDR3 nucleotide sequence: TGTGCCAGTAGTATACTTGGGGGACCGAGAACCGGGGAGCTGTTTTTT. Protein: CASSILGGPRTGELFF.

This chain connects TRBV18 to TRBJ2-5; D is possibly TRBD1 (5 bases). The CDR3 length is 15 residues. V was clipped by 0 bases and J by 5 bases, with 13 bases between them. Per germline, CDR1 KGHSH and CDR2 LQKENI. The CDR3 protein is CASSPPETVVETQYF. The CDR3 region has the DNA TGTGCCAGCTCACCACCTGAGACAGTGGTCGAGACCCAGTACTTC.

The J gene is TRBJ1-5, the V gene TRBV18; D remains ambiguous. The CDR3 is 13 amino acids. Looked up from germline, CDR1 is KGHSH and CDR2 is LQKENI. The V end was cut by 9 bases, the J end by 1 base, with 10 bases between. CDR3: CASSKGSNQPQHF. CDR3 DNA: TGTGCCAGTTCCAAGGGAAGCAATCAGCCCCAGCATTTT.

The V gene is TRBV6-1, the J gene TRBJ2-1; 10 bases fit TRBD1. After removal of 1 base from V and 8 bases from J, the junction contained 5 bases not matched to a gene. Germline V CDR1 and CDR2: MNHNS, SASEGT. The CDR3 sequence is 15 residues long. CDR3 region: CASSEGQGAFYEQFF. The CDR3 bases are TGTGCCAGCAGTGAAGGACAGGGGGCATTTTATGAGCAGTTCTTC.

CDR3 loop: CASSPRHENQPQHF. The CDR3 DNA reads as TGTGCCAGCTCACCAAGGCATGAGAATCAGCCCCAGCATTTT. The chain carries TRBV18 and TRBJ1-5; no reliable D call. The V gene lost 2 bases and the J gene lost 4 bases, with 9 bases spanning the gap. The CDR3 runs to 14 residues. CDR1 is KGHSH and CDR2 is LQKENI in the germline V gene.

As regards this clone: Other nucleotide sequences in the sample specify the same CDR3. The V call is TRBV5-4, the J call TRBJ2-3; tentative D call: TRBD2 (6 bases). CDR1 is SGHNT and CDR2 is YYREEE in the germline V gene (reference sequence). The CDR3 length is 14 residues. Trimming pared 0 bases from V and 3 bases from J, leaving 8 bases between. This CDR3 reads CASSLGGGTDTQYF. CDR3 nucleotides: TGTGCCAGCAGCTTGGGTGGGGGGACAGATACGCAGTATTTT.

The chain couples TRBV7-9 to TRBJ1-1; D remains ambiguous. Trimming removed 1 base at V and 0 bases at J, with 9 bases between. Germline CDR1 and CDR2: SEHNR and FQNEAQ (reference sequence). The CDR3 spans 15 residues. CDR3 in amino acids: CASSLVRQMNTEAFF. The CDR3 DNA is TGTGCCAGCAGCTTAGTTAGGCAGATGAACACTGAAGCTTTCTTT.

The chain employs TRBV6-5 and TRBJ1-6; D gene unclear. From germline, CDR1 is MNHEY and CDR2 SVGAGI. Trimming took 10 bases from V and 14 from J, leaving 21 bases between them. This CDR3 has 13 amino acids. The CDR3 region has the DNA TGTGCCACCAGCCGGGCCCTCGAGGGCACCCTCCACTTT. It is translated as CATSRALEGTLHF.

The rearrangement links TRBV7-2 to TRBJ1-1; perhaps TRBD1 as D (6 bases). Germline assignment: CDR1 SGHTA and CDR2 FQGNSA. This CDR3 is built from 16 residues. Trimming took 5 bases from V and 1 from J, leaving 17 bases between them. The CDR3 DNA is TGTGCCAGCAGCCCGTCGGCGGGGGGCGCGAACACTGAAGCTTTCTTT. This encodes CASSPSAGGANTEAFF.

The V gene is TRBV4-3, the J gene TRBJ1-2; D might be TRBD1 (5 bases). The CDR3 has 15 residues. With 0 bases removed from V and 4 bases from J, the gap between germline ends came to 12 bases. The germline gives CDR1 LGHNA, CDR2 YSLEER. Here the CDR3 DNA reads TGCGCCAGCAGCCAAGATTTGGGGGACGGCTATGGCTACACCTTC. Its protein product is CASSQDLGDGYGYTF.

The chain combines TRBV7-6 with TRBJ2-1, with D perhaps matching TRBD2 (5 bases). Germline values: CDR1 SGHVS, CDR2 FNYEAQ. The length of the CDR3 is 12 residues. The V gene lost 5 bases and the J gene lost 9 bases, with 11 bases spanning the gap. CDR3 DNA: TGTGCCAGCAGCATTGAGGGTGTTGAGCAGTTCTTC. This codes for CASSIEGVEQFF.

The chain employs TRBV6-1 and TRBJ1-1; D not resolved. Germline CDR1 MNHNS, CDR2 SASEGT. Trimming left V 1 base short and J 4 bases short, with 7 bases between. This CDR3 region has 13 residues. The CDR3, as DNA: TGTGCCAGCAGTGAAGTGGAGGCCACTGAAGCTTTCTTT. Residues: CASSEVEATEAFF.